The 9 T cell receptor beta chains in this list originate from one sample, sequenced in a study of cytomegalovirus exposure and HLA in healthy donors. Primers: 60 Vbeta forward and 13 Jbeta reverse. Sequenced by immunoSEQ multiplex PCR; TCRdb stores in-frame clones only, minus some. The table shows 150,000 to 200,000 clones, with around 77% occurring only once. Sequenced input: PBMCs. These TCRs come from a woman between 25 and 40 years old in good health and CMV-seronegative.

This clone has just a few counts. V and J are TRBV7-2 and TRBJ2-7; TRBD2 might be the D (6 bases). Trimming left V 6 bases short and J 5 bases short, with 20 bases between. The CDR3 is 15 residues long. The germline V gene has CDR1 SGHTA and CDR2 FQGNSA. The CDR3 DNA follows: TGTGCCAGCAGACAGTATAGCGGAGACTTCGACGAGCAGTACTTC. Translating gives CASRQYSGDFDEQYF.

This clone has only one observation. The genes are TRBV11-1 and TRBJ2-1; 9 nucleotides line up with TRBD2. The J segment lost 0 bases and the V segment lost 3 bases, leaving 6 bases of the junction unmatched. Germline-derived CDR1 and CDR2 are SGHAT and FQDESV (reference sequence). The CDR3 is 17 amino acids. In DNA, the CDR3 is TGTGCCAGCAGCTTCCCTAGCGGGGCAGGCTCCTACAATGAGCAGTTCTTC. Amino acid sequence: CASSFPSGAGSYNEQFF.

The chain employs TRBV19 and TRBJ1-2; D gene uncertain. CDR3 length: 15 residues. Trimming cost V 7 bases and J 4 bases, with 19 bases left between them. Germline V lookup: CDR1 LNHDA, CDR2 SQIVND (reference sequence). The CDR3 bases are TGTGCCAGTACCTCCCGGCCACTACCCTCCTATGGCTACACCTTC. Translating it yields CASTSRPLPSYGYTF. Full variable domain (outside the CDR3, taken from reference TRBV19 and TRBJ1-2): DGGITQSPKYLFRKEGQNVTLSCEQNLNHDAMYWYRQDPGQGLRLIYYSQIVNDFQKGDIAEGYSVSREKKESFPLTVTSAQKNPTAFYLCASTSRPLPSYGYTFGSGTRLTVV.

The chain uses TRBV25-1 and TRBJ2-7, with TRBD2 matching 7 bases. The CDR3 extends over 15 amino acids. V was clipped by 8 bases and J by 3 bases; unmatched bases: 13. CDR1 and CDR2 (germline): MGHDK, SYGVNS. This CDR3 reads CASRRGGEGGYEQYF. DNA for the CDR3: TGTGCCAGCCGACGGGGAGGGGAGGGTGGCTACGAGCAGTACTTC.

The chain has TRBV9 and TRBJ1-1, with a possible D match to TRBD1 (5 bases). V dropped 4 bases and J dropped 4 bases, with 17 bases sitting between them. The CDR3 covers 15 residues. CDR1 SGDLS and CDR2 YYNGEE come from the germline V gene. CDR3 in DNA: TGTGCCAGCAGCTCCCACTCGGGGGAATTCACTGAAGCTTTCTTT. Translated: CASSSHSGEFTEAFF.

The chain is built from TRBV28 and TRBJ1-3, with D unresolved. The V end was cut by 5 bases, the J end by 4 bases, with 15 bases between. The CDR3 extends over 15 amino acids. CDR1 and CDR2 (germline): MDHEN, SYDVKM. The CDR3: CASSINPPVGNTIYF. The CDR3 DNA reads TGTGCCAGCAGTATCAACCCGCCGGTCGGAAACACCATATATTTT.

V gene TRBV4-1 combines with J gene TRBJ2-3; D possibly corresponds to TRBD2 (5 bases). The germline CDR1 and CDR2 sequences are MGHRA and YSYEKL. The ends were cut back, 3 bases at V and 1 base at J, with 11 bases in the middle. CDR3 length: 15 amino acids. DNA for the CDR3: TGCGCCAGCAGCCAGGCCGGGATCGGCACAGATACGCAGTATTTT. Translating gives CASSQAGIGTDTQYF.

The chain combines TRBV10-3 with TRBJ2-1; 7 nucleotides line up with TRBD1. This CDR3 region has 14 residues. The trim removed 8 bases at V and 8 bases at J, leaving 12 bases unmatched. In germline, CDR1 is ENHRY, CDR2 SYGVKD. The CDR3 nucleotides read TGTGCCATCGGGCTGAGGGGACAGCTCGATGAGCAGTTCTTC. Amino acid sequence: CAIGLRGQLDEQFF.

The count of this clone is one. The chain employs TRBV5-4 and TRBJ2-2, with 7 bases aligning to TRBD2. Germline values: CDR1 SGHNT, CDR2 YYREEE (reference sequence). V was pared by 4 bases and J by 1 base, with 4 bases of the junction left unmatched. CDR3 length: 15 residues. CDR3 bases: TGTGCCAGCAGCCGGTGGGGGGGGAACACCGGGGAGCTGTTTTTT. It is translated as CASSRWGGNTGELFF.